The text below deals with one TCR beta chain. The antigen it recognizes is unknown. No base quality information exists; no much larger clone differs at one position. CDR1 SGHRS and CDR2 YFSETQ are derived from the germline V gene. V trim: 0 bases; J trim: 2 bases; unmatched bases: 2. Inclusive of the bounding cysteine and phenylalanine, the CDR3 is 15 residues long. Just the 45-base CDR3 DNA is kept, in frame starting at base 1. The data stem from a study of cytomegalovirus exposure and HLA in healthy donors (dated by TCRdb to about 2017). Describing the broader study: According to an earlier analysis of a few hundred of the donors, 150 million to 200 million T cells yielded roughly 110 million unique TCR beta sequences and about 300 Gb of sequence data. An early release covering some 640 HLA-typed donors comprised about 300 gigabases of sequencing data and about 90 million unique TCR sequences. Of the 300 to 500 genotyped donors, 75% to 85% were placed in the genetic ancestry cluster associated with self-reported Caucasian donors. The study was designed to test whether signatures of past pathogen exposure could be identified by cataloging public T cell receptors. The T cell repertoires of under 750 subjects were profiled by immunosequencing and related to cytomegalovirus serostatus. A separate validation cohort of over a hundred different subjects was used in addition to the 666-subject first cohort. High-throughput TCR immunosequencing, statistical association of individual TCRs with disease status, and machine learning were combined to predict cytomegalovirus infection status. A later analysis re-examined previously published TCR beta repertoires from 500 to 700 donors and added high-resolution HLA genotyping to investigate patterns of TCR occurrence. The later analysis used no new phenotypic data to find candidate immune exposures, relying instead on TCR beta sequences and their occurrence across donors. An earlier analysis of roughly 600 of the donors used high-throughput TCR beta sequencing to judge whether each TCR beta V gene segment behaved as functional or pseudogenic. Alongside the repertoire data, information on donor age, sex, ethnicity and CMV serostatus was compiled. Genome-wide SNP genotypes for about 65% of the roughly 670 donors were used in a later genetic analysis, which treated that subset as a discovery cohort. All discovery cohort repertoires had been generated using a single sequencing platform. Class I and class II HLA loci were covered by the typing at four-digit resolution. The number of typed donors differed by locus: about 620-640 for A, B, C, DRB1 and DQB1; approximately 540 for DQA1; about 600 for DPA1; and around 490 for DPB1. About five DR-DQ haplotypes were treated as single units for association and clustering because of strong linkage in the cohort. Among 398 genotyped donors of the cohort, an average of approximately 230,000 unique TCR beta nucleotide sequences were sequenced per donor, roughly a sixth of them non-productive. The paper as a whole reports these results and caveats: CMV serostatus was the only immune exposure information available for the cohort. Around 16 rarely observed V segments, including chromosome 9 orphons, were excluded from the earlier analysis of almost 600 of the donors because counts were too low. A later analysis found that most CMV-associated TCR beta chains appeared HLA-restricted, with HLA associations seemingly driven largely by CMV exposure. Linkage disequilibrium might explain the correlated functional status among segregating V segments, but an unknown experimental factor could not be ruled out. Only TCR beta chains were sequenced in this cohort, and the absence of alpha or paired-chain data limited detectable features. A further reported finding was that TCR beta sequences accurately predicted the HLA-A and HLA-B alleles for most subjects in the first cohort. Sequencing depth was assumed to be roughly uniform across donors in the presence/absence analyses, though that assumption may not hold. The study listed approximately 160 TCR beta chains as associated with cytomegalovirus. Assigning TCR associations to individual alleles was difficult when HLA alleles, especially DR and DQ, strongly co-occurred. A cluster of highly shared sequence variants was judged likely to be a technical artifact of the sequencing pipeline. Some IMGT-functional V segments, including TRBV6-2 and TRBV6-3, could not be told apart with the 87-base-pair reads, so those segments were excluded. At a false discovery rate of 0.05, a later analysis linked around 15,000 TCR beta sequences to specific HLA alleles. In both the original and validation cohorts, the classifier was reported to diagnose cytomegalovirus status with high specificity and sensitivity. In an earlier analysis of some 640 of the donors, most TCR beta V segments were observed in productive rearrangements about 87% or about 30% of the time, broadly matching IMGT annotations. In a later genetic analysis, a missense DCLRE1C variant was associated with V-gene and J-gene trimming of TCR beta chains, and the association was replicated in an independent cohort. In a later analysis, the rate of TCR association differed among HLA loci, with DRB1 alleles having the most associated TCRs and HLA-C alleles having the fewest. Across donors, most TCR sequences were observed very rarely, whereas some public TCRs were present in many individuals. A later analysis reported that several top co-occurrence clusters appeared linked to parvovirus B19, influenza, CMV and Epstein-Barr virus. The authors suggested that the approach could potentially be extended to other disease states and immunological phenotypes. Because some donors lacked HLA typing at each locus, the association tests relied only on the typed subset. In a later analysis, HLA-associated TCR beta chains showed more clonal expansion and lower generation probabilities than non-associated chains that were equally common. In a later genetic analysis, fewer N-insertions in productive TCRs were reported among donors in an Asian-associated ancestry cluster than the roughly 700-donor mean. Three of the identified cytomegalovirus-associated TCR beta chains were confirmed in vitro to be specific for cytomegalovirus antigens.

To prepare the library, the immunoSEQ multiplex PCR assay was applied. For the multiplex PCR, a mixture combining 60 forward primers for TCR Vbeta segments and 13 reverse primers for TCR Jbeta segments was used. A multiplex PCR assay on genomic DNA amplified the CDR3 region of rearranged TCR beta genes. On the Illumina HiSeq System, the amplified TCR beta libraries were sequenced as 87-base-pair reads. Per the source publication's procedure: A later analysis counted about 82 million unique TCR beta chains across the 550 to 800 repertoires, and 10 million to 11 million of these chains were shared by at least two donors. To remove PCR and sequencing errors, raw reads were error-corrected and collapsed into unique sequences using a nearest-neighbor algorithm that merged closely related sequences. V, D and J gene segments were assigned by aligning CDR3 sequences to IMGT reference sequences. For a sequence to be retained, at least a six-nucleotide match to both a V gene segment and a J gene segment was required. A rearrangement counted as productive if the CDR3 had no stop codons and remained in frame with V and J, and every other rearrangement counted as non-productive. Following IMGT convention, CDR3 was defined as the stretch from the second conserved V-encoded cysteine up to the conserved J-encoded phenylalanine. Sequences without an unambiguous match to a single V gene segment were excluded from the earlier analysis of over 500 of the donors. An earlier analysis of almost 600 of the donors classified V segments as functional when productive rearrangements were above 56.7% and as segregating when the standard deviation between donors was above 5%. A statistical classification framework was developed to diagnose cytomegalovirus status using the catalog of TCR beta chain sequences. In a later analysis, TCR nucleotide sequences were compared against IMGT/GENE-DB human TR gene sequences so that V and J genes could be assigned. Using the TCRdist pipeline, a later analysis assigned CDR3 sequences along with most-parsimonious VDJ recombination scenarios. In a later analysis, each TCR beta chain was defined by its CDR3 amino acid sequence together with its V-gene family, and reads lacking a unique V-gene family were excluded. A later analysis removed 592 highly shared, low-generation-probability nucleotide sequences to deal with suspected cross-contamination and a sequencing artifact. In a later analysis, a clonal expansion index for each public chain was calculated from normalized within-repertoire ranks of inferred template counts. A later analysis computed generation probabilities with a VDJ recombination model fitted to out-of-frame rearrangements, and checked the results against IGoR. In a later analysis, hypergeometric tests were used to score TCR-TCR, TCR-HLA and TCR-CMV co-occurrence, with a repertoire-size bias correction applied to TCR pairs. To estimate false discovery rates, a later analysis permuted the HLA or CMV assignments 20 times. A later analysis grouped co-occurring TCRs with DBSCAN, adding TCRdist sequence similarity when clustering within HLA-allele-positive subsets. Repertoires with fewer than 30,000 or more than 120,000 public chains were left out of co-occurrence clustering, as were a handful of repertoires with anomalous nucleotide sharing. TCRdb carries this immuneACCESS record with in-frame sequences only. Its versions omit some clonotypes, under half of them owing to an unresolved V gene in the studies checked, with the rest unexplained. The DNA gave D and trimming, while V, J and clone size come from that table. The sample has 150,000 to 200,000 clones on record, around 79% of them singletons. The ten largest make up around 1.4% of the sample.

In total, just over 650 healthy bone marrow donors made up the cohort. At the time of sampling, all cohort members were nominally healthy, though unrecorded immune exposures were likely present. The donor was CMV seronegative and was included in the group of several hundred seronegative cohort members. Every donor gave a peripheral blood sample, and the peripheral blood mononuclear cells from that sample were used for TCR beta sequencing. The Qiagen DNeasy Blood Extraction Kit was used to extract genomic DNA from the blood cell samples. This TCR was sampled from a woman between 45 and 65 years old in good health and CMV-seronegative. The chain uses TRBV5-1 and TRBJ2-4; 7 nucleotides in the junction match TRBD1. Sample: PBMCs. The sequenced DNA is TGCGCCAGCAGCTTGGAGGGACAGACCAAAAACATTCAGTACTTC. It specifies CASSLEGQTKNIQYF. With the portions outside the CDR3 filled from the reference TRBV5-1 and TRBJ2-4 genes, the complete variable region becomes KAGVTQTPRYLIKTRGQQVTLSCSPISGHRSVSWYQQTPGQGLQFLFEYFSETQRNKGNFPGRFSGRQFSNSRSEMNVSTLELGDSALYLCASSLEGQTKNIQYFGAGTRLSVL.